One TCR beta chain is described in this entry. The CDR3 totals 18 residues. After removal of 4 bases from V and 1 base from J, the junction contained 6 bases not matched to a gene. Germline values: CDR1 MDHEN, CDR2 SYDVKM. This sample is drawn from a study of blood T cell repertoires in COVID-19. Study context: COVID-19 samples, acute and convalescent, were from the United States, Italy and Spain. The analysed material was cDNA or gDNA that came from T cells, B-cell-depleted T cells, or PBMCs.

Authors' processing steps: How many nucleated cells were present was estimated from reference gene primer amplification. Generated by immunoSEQ multiplex PCR, the TCRdb table keeps only in-frame clones and is missing some. That table furnishes V, J and clone size, whereas the DNA furnished D and trimming. The table lists around 70,000 clones, about 88% of them singletons, with 8% to 10% in the top ten. The sequencing sample was made of peripheral blood. This receptor was taken from a human donor in a cohort sampled during active COVID-19. This chain connects TRBV28 to TRBJ2-2, with 13 positions matching TRBD2. CDR3 coding DNA: TGTGCCAGCAGTTCCCTATGGACTAGCGGGGGGAACACCGGGGAGCTGTTTTTT. Translation gives CASSSLWTSGGNTGELFF.